These T cell receptor beta chains were read from a single sample in a study of blood T cells in healthy people across ages. MiXCR, run by TCRdb on the 5' RACE reads, gives a single entry per CDR3 protein. The sample gives around 690,000 distinct CDR3 sequences, 58% of which show up once; approximately 37% is in the top ten. The source material was blood. The receptors shown here come from a man aged 60 to 75 in good health. Both conserved end residues are part of each CDR3. The D gene is left open where the match is weak. Size values are once, few and many counts, or a class for expanded clones, and some rows have none.

>-|TRBV7-9|TRBD1|TRBJ2-5
CASSPRQGGVETQYF
TGTGCCAGCAGCCCCAGACAGGGTGGTGTGGAGACCCAGTACTTC
>-|TRBV29-1|-|TRBJ1-1
CSVPPGGSEAFF
TGCAGCGTCCCCCCCGGGGGTTCTGAAGCTTTCTTT
>few|TRBV7-8|TRBD2|TRBJ2-7
CASSPGTSGWESHEQYF
TGTGCCAGCAGCCCCGGGACTAGCGGGTGGGAAAGTCACGAGCAGTACTTC
>-|TRBV12-3/TRBV12-4|-|TRBJ2-5
CASSGAARETQYF
TGTGCCAGCTCGGGGGCTGCGAGGGAGACCCAGTACTTC
>-|TRBV6-2/TRBV6-3|TRBD1|TRBJ1-2
CASRDDRVHGYTF
TGTGCCAGCAGGGACGACAGGGTCCATGGCTACACCTTC
>-|TRBV3-1|-|TRBJ2-7
CASSQAGHPYYEQYF
TGTGCCAGCAGCCAAGCGGGACACCCTTACTACGAGCAGTACTTC
>-|TRBV2|-|TRBJ2-7
CASSLTNSYEQYF
TGTGCCAGCAGTTTGACAAACTCCTACGAGCAGTACTTC
>-|TRBV6-5|TRBD2|TRBJ2-3
CASSYSIPLGSGSTDTQYF
TGTGCCAGCAGTTATTCCATCCCCTTGGGTAGCGGGAGCACAGATACGCAGTATTTT
>-|TRBV6-5|-|TRBJ1-1
CASSYSWNTGAFF
TGTGCCAGCAGTTACTCTTGGAACACTGGAGCTTTCTTT
>-|TRBV5-6|TRBD1|TRBJ2-1
CASSLLAGGQFF
TGTGCCAGCAGCTTGTTAGCAGGGGGGCAGTTCTTC
>-|TRBV28|-|TRBJ2-1
CASSLLGGDHYNEQFF
TGTGCCAGCAGTTTATTGGGCGGGGATCACTACAATGAGCAGTTCTTC
>-|TRBV15|TRBD1|TRBJ1-1
CATSSETGLGTEAFF
TGTGCCACCAGCAGCGAGACAGGGCTGGGCACTGAAGCTTTCTTT
>-|TRBV6-1|-|TRBJ2-5
CASDWASEETQYF
TGTGCCAGCGATTGGGCTAGCGAAGAGACCCAGTACTTC
>few|TRBV27|TRBD1|TRBJ2-7
CASSLYRGPYEQYF
TGTGCCAGCAGCTTGTACAGGGGCCCCTACGAGCAGTACTTC
>few|TRBV29-1|-|TRBJ1-1
CSVANMMNTEAFF
TGCAGCGTCGCTAACATGATGAACACTGAAGCTTTCTTT
>-|TRBV20-1|-|TRBJ1-2
CSARDPGVIGGYTF
TGCAGTGCTAGGGATCCAGGGGTAATCGGTGGCTACACCTTC
>few|TRBV7-2|-|TRBJ2-3
CASSFLKAERTDTQYF
TGTGCCAGCAGCTTTTTAAAAGCGGAACGCACAGATACGCAGTATTTT
>-|TRBV20-1|-|TRBJ2-5
CSARAGAAQETQYF
TGCAGTGCTAGAGCGGGGGCCGCTCAAGAGACCCAGTACTTC
>-|TRBV5-6|TRBD1|TRBJ1-4
CASSSGQGVGTNEKLFF
TGTGCCAGCAGCTCGGGACAGGGGGTCGGTACTAATGAAAAACTGTTTTTT
>-|TRBV27|TRBD1|TRBJ2-7
CASSLYGTANYEQYF
TGTGCCAGCAGTTTATACGGGACAGCGAATTACGAGCAGTACTTC
>few|TRBV30|-|TRBJ2-5
CAWSVNSGETQYF
TGTGCCTGGAGTGTAAATTCAGGAGAGACCCAGTACTTC
>-|TRBV24-1|-|TRBJ1-1
CATRDGGFSTETFF
TGTGCCACCAGGGACGGGGGTTTCAGCACTGAAACTTTCTTT
>-|TRBV20-1|-|TRBJ1-1
CSARERGGGSTEAFF
TGCAGTGCTAGAGAGAGGGGCGGGGGGTCCACTGAAGCTTTCTTT
>few|TRBV4-3|-|TRBJ2-1
CASSQVTDNEQFF
TGCGCCAGCAGCCAAGTTACTGACAATGAGCAGTTCTTC
>once|TRBV5-1|-|TRBJ2-3
CASSGSRGADTQYF
TGCGCCAGCAGCGGTTCCAGGGGTGCAGATACGCAGTATTTT
>-|TRBV29-1|TRBD1|TRBJ2-7
CSTGQGENEQYF
TGCAGCACCGGACAGGGGGAGAATGAGCAGTACTTC
>-|TRBV5-1|-|TRBJ2-7
CASRVGAGEQYF
TGCGCCAGCAGAGTTGGGGCCGGCGAGCAGTACTTC
>-|TRBV25-1|-|TRBJ2-3
CASGDRTSTDTQYF
TGTGCCAGCGGGGACCGTACTAGCACAGATACGCAGTATTTT
>-|TRBV4-1|-|TRBJ2-3
CASSQTTADTQYF
TGCGCCAGCAGCCAAACGACAGCAGATACGCAGTATTTT